This T cell receptor beta chain was obtained from a study of T cell clonality in common variable immunodeficiency. Study outcomes and limitations: Repertoire-complication correlations in CVID were limited by patient heterogeneity.

The data were produced by immunoSEQ multiplex PCR, yet TCRdb's version contains in-frame clones alone and is incomplete. There are 45,000 to 55,000 clones in the sample, none observed a single time. This clone was detected many times. Antigen unknown. This sequence originates from a person between 18 and 75 years old in good health. Input material: peripheral blood mononuclear cells.

The CDR3 spells CASSKGLAGGPSYNEQFF. The CDR3 bases that were read are TGCGCCAGCAGCAAAGGACTAGCGGGAGGGCCCTCCTACAATGAG. The chain has TRBV5-1 and TRBJ2-1, with 15 positions matching TRBD2. The read terminates 3 residues ahead of where the CDR3 ends, so the germline J gene completes it. The CDR3 spans 18 residues. Germline loops: CDR1 SGHRS, CDR2 YFSETQ. Trimming took 4 bases from V and 0 from J; bases not matched to a gene: 5.